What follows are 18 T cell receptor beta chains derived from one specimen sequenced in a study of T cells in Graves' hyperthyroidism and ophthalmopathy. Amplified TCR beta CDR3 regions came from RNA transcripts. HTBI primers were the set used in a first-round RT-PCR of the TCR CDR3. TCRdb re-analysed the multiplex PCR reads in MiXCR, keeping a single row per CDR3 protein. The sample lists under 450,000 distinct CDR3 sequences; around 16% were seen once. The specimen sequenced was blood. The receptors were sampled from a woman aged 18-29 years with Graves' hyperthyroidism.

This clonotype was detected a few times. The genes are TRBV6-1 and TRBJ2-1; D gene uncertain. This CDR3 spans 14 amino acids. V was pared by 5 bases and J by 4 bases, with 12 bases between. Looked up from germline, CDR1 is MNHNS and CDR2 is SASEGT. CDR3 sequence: CASSRLTGYNEQFF. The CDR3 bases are TGTGCCAGCAGTAGGCTCACCGGGTACAATGAGCAGTTCTTC.

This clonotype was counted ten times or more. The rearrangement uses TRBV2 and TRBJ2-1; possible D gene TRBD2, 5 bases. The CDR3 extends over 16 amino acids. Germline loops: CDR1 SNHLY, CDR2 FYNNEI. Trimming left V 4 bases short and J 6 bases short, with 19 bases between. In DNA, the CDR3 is TGTGCCAGCAGTGCGTTTTACACTAGTGGGGTCAATGAGCAGTTCTTC. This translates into CASSAFYTSGVNEQFF. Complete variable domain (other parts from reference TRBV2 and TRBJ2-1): EPEVTQTPSHQVTQMGQEVILRCVPISNHLYFYWYRQILGQKVEFLVSFYNNEISEKSEIFDDQFSVERPDGSNFTLKIRSTKLEDSAMYFCASSAFYTSGVNEQFFGPGTRLTVL.

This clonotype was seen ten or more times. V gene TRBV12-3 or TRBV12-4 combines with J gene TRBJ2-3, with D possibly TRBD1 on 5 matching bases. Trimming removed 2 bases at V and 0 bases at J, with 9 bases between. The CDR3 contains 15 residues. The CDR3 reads CASSLWGASTDTQYF. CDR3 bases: TGTGCCAGCAGTTTATGGGGCGCTAGCACAGATACGCAGTATTTT.

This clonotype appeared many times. CDR3 sequence reads: CASSRLRAELNSPLHF. The CDR3 nucleotides are TGTGCCAGCAGTAGACTCAGGGCCGAGCTTAATTCACCCCTCCACTTT. The chain combines TRBV2 with TRBJ1-6; possibly TRBD1 for D (5 bases). The CDR3 runs to 16 residues. The V and J ends lost 5 bases and 6 bases respectively, with 17 bases between them. CDR1 is SNHLY, CDR2 FYNNEI, per germline.

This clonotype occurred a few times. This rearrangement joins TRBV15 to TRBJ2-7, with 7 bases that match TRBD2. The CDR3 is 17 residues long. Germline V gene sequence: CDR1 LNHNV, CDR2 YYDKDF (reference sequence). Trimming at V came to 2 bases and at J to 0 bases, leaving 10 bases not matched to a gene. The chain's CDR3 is CATSRSPRSGASYEQYF. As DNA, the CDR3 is TGTGCCACCAGCAGATCGCCCAGAAGCGGGGCCTCCTACGAGCAGTACTTC.

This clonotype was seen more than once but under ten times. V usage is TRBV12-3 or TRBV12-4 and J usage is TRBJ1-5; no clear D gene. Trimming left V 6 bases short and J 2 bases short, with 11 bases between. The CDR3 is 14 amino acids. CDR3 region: CASRYGVGNQPQHF. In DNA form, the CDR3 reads TGTGCCAGCAGGTACGGGGTGGGCAATCAGCCCCAGCATTTT.

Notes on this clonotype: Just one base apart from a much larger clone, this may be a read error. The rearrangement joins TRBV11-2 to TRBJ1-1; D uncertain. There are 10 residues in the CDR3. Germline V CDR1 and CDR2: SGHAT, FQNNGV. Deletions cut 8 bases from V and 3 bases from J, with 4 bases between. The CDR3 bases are TGTGCCAGCGGACACACTGAAGCTTTCTTT. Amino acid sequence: CASGHTEAFF.

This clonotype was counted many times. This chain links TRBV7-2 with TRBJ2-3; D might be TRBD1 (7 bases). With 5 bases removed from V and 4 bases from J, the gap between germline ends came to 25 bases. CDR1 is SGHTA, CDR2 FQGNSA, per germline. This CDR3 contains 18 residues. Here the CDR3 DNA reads TGTGCCAGCAGCCTAGGAATCAGGGGGGAACCTGGGGCAGATACGCAGTATTTT. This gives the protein CASSLGIRGEPGADTQYF.

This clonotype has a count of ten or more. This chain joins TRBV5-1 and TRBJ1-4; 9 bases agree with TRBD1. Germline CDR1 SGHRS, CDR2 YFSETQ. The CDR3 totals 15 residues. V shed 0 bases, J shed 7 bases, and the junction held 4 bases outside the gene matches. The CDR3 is CASSLEGQGGEKLFF. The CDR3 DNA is TGCGCCAGCAGCTTGGAGGGACAGGGAGGTGAAAAACTGTTTTTT.

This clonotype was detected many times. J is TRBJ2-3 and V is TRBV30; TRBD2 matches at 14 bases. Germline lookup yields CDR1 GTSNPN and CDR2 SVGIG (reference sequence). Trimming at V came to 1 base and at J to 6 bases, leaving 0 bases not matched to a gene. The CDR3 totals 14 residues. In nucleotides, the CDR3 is TGTGCCTGGAGTGGGACTAGCGGGAGGGATACGCAGTATTTT. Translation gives CAWSGTSGRDTQYF.

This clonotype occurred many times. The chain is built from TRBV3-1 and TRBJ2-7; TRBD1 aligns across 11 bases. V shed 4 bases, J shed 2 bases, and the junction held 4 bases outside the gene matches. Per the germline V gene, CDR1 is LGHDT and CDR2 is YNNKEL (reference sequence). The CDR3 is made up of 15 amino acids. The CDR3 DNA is TGTGCCAGCAGCCCAAGGGACAGGGGGACCTACGAGCAGTACTTC. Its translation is CASSPRDRGTYEQYF.

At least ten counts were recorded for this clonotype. The CDR3 sequence is CASSLVSGRGDEQFF. As DNA, the CDR3 is TGTGCCAGCAGTTTAGTGAGCGGTAGGGGGGATGAGCAGTTCTTC. V and J are TRBV12-3 or TRBV12-4 and TRBJ2-1, with D possibly being TRBD1 or TRBD2 (6 bases each). The length of the CDR3 is 15 residues. V was cut by 1 base and J by 8 bases, with 15 bases left in between.

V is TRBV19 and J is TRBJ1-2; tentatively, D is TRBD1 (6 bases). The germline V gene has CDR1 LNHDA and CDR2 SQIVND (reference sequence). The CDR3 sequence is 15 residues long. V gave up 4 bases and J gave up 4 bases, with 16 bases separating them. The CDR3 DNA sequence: TGTGCCAGTAGTACCTTAACAGGGATCGGCTATGGCTACACCTTC. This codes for CASSTLTGIGYGYTF.

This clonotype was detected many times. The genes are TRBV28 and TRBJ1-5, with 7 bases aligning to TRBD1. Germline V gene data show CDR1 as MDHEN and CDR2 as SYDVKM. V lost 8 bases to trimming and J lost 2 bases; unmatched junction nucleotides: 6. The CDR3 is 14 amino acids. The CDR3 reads CASGNDRGNQPQHF. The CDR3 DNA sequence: TGTGCCAGCGGGAACGACAGGGGCAATCAGCCCCAGCATTTT.

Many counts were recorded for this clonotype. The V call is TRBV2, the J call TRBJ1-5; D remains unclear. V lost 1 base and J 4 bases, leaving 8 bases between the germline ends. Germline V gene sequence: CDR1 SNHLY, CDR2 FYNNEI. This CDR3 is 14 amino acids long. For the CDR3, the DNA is TGTGCCAGCAGTGAAGGCCGGGGAAATCAGCCCCAGCATTTT. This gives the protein CASSEGRGNQPQHF.

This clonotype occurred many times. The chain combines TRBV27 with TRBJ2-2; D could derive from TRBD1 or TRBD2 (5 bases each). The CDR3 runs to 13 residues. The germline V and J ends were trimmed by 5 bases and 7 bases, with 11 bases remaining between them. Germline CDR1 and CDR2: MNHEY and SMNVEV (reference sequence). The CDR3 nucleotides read TGTGCCAGCAGTCCCCGGGGCGGCGGGGAGCTGTTTTTT. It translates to CASSPRGGGELFF.

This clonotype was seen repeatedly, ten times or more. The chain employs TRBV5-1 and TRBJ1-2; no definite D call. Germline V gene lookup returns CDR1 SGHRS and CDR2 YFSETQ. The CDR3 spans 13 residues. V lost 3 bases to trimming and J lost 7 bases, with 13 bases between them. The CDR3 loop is CASSSRPVRGYTF. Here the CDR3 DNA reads TGCGCCAGCAGCTCCCGACCTGTACGTGGCTACACCTTC.

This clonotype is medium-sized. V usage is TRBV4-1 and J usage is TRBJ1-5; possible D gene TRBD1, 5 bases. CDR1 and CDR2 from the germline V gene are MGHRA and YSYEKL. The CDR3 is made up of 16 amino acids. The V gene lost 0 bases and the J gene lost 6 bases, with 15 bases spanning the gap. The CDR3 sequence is CASSQDSGNLFQPQHF. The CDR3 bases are TGCGCCAGCAGCCAAGATTCAGGGAATCTGTTTCAGCCCCAGCATTTT.